A selection of T cell receptor beta chains follows, all from one sample in a study of T cells in localized non-small cell lung cancer. Libraries were prepared by immunoSEQ multiplex PCR; TCRdb keeps only in-frame clonotypes and omits some of them. The profile shows about 59,000 clones, 80% to 95% of them singletons. The material sequenced was peripheral blood, taken before any cancer treatment. The receptors were sampled from a man aged 35 to 70 with stage I lung adenocarcinoma. The CDR3 runs from the conserved cysteine through the conserved F or W. A D gene is named only where the DNA matches it firmly. Rows may omit the clone size; those that give it use once, few, many or a size class.

V gene	J gene	CDR3 length	D gene	clone size	CDR3 protein	CDR3 DNA
TRBV30	TRBJ2-2	16	.	.	CAWSVPGGVDTGELFF	TGTGCCTGGAGTGTCCCGGGCGGAGTCGACACCGGGGAGCTGTTTTTT
TRBV30	TRBJ2-1	18	TRBD2	.	CARDRLLSLGLAVNEQFF	TGTGCCAGGGACAGGCTGCTCTCCTTGGGACTAGCGGTAAATGAGCAGTTCTTC
TRBV6-5	TRBJ1-6	14	.	.	CASTPGAPNSPLHF	TGTGCCAGCACTCCAGGGGCGCCGAATTCACCCCTCCACTTT
TRBV19	TRBJ2-1	13	.	few	CASSGTRYNEQFF	TGTGCCAGTAGCGGGACACGTTACAATGAGCAGTTCTTC
TRBV7-2	TRBJ2-7	14	.	.	CASSLGGNSYEQYF	TGTGCCAGCAGCCTAGGGGGAAACTCCTACGAGCAGTACTTC
TRBV6-5	TRBJ2-1	14	.	.	CASSRAQPGNEQFF	TGTGCCAGCAGCCGGGCCCAACCTGGCAATGAGCAGTTCTTC
TRBV10-3	TRBJ2-2	14	TRBD2	.	CATTRAGGRRELFF	TGTGCCACCACCCGAGCGGGAGGGCGTCGGGAGCTGTTTTTT
TRBV2	TRBJ2-1	14	TRBD1	.	CASRSRTGEDEQFF	TGTGCCAGCAGGTCCCGGACAGGGGAGGATGAGCAGTTCTTC
TRBV5-5	TRBJ2-5	16	TRBD2	.	CASSLGLAGVQETQYF	TGTGCCAGCAGCTTGGGACTAGCGGGAGTTCAGGAGACCCAGTACTTC
TRBV14	TRBJ2-3	15	TRBD1	.	CASSLTGSSTDTQYF	TGTGCCAGCAGCCTGACAGGGAGTAGCACAGATACGCAGTATTTT
TRBV11-2	TRBJ2-7	15	.	.	CASSPGTSPAYEQYF	TGTGCCAGCAGCCCCGGGACTTCCCCCGCCTACGAGCAGTACTTC
TRBV4-2	TRBJ2-5	16	.	.	CASSQEETNPQETQYF	TGTGCCAGCAGCCAAGAAGAGACTAACCCCCAAGAGACCCAGTACTTC
TRBV21-1	TRBJ2-7	11	.	.	CASTGGDEQYF	TGTGCCAGCACGGGAGGCGACGAGCAGTACTTC
TRBV7-9	TRBJ2-1	15	.	.	CASSFDYTQGDEQFF	TGTGCCAGCAGCTTCGACTACACCCAGGGCGATGAGCAGTTCTTC
TRBV6-6	TRBJ1-2	12	.	.	CASSYSQDGYTF	TGTGCCAGCAGTTACTCGCAGGATGGCTACACCTTC
TRBV7-3	TRBJ2-3	16	TRBD2	.	CASSPLKRERTDTQYF	TGTGCCAGCAGTCCTCTTAAGCGGGAGCGCACAGATACGCAGTATTTT
TRBV18	TRBJ1-2	16	.	.	CASSPNLGGANYGYTF	TGTGCCAGCTCACCAAATTTAGGGGGAGCTAACTATGGCTACACCTTC
TRBV4-1	TRBJ1-2	14	TRBD1	.	CASSEGQGRDGYTF	TGCGCCAGCAGCGAGGGACAGGGGCGAGATGGCTACACCTTC
TRBV28	TRBJ2-2	13	.	few	CASRSGVTGELFF	TGTGCCAGCCGTTCAGGGGTCACCGGGGAGCTGTTTTTT
TRBV2	TRBJ2-3	14	.	.	CASSEGDYTDTQYF	TGTGCCAGCAGTGAAGGCGACTACACAGATACGCAGTATTTT
TRBV9	TRBJ1-2	16	TRBD1	.	CASSAQGQPPTYGYTF	TGTGCCAGCAGCGCACAGGGACAGCCCCCAACCTATGGCTACACCTTC
TRBV30	TRBJ2-5	16	.	.	CAWRPLADPRGETQYF	TGTGCCTGGAGGCCTCTCGCCGATCCGAGGGGAGAGACCCAGTACTTC
TRBV5-1	TRBJ2-3	15	.	.	CASSLWQGEGSTQYF	TGCGCCAGCAGCTTGTGGCAGGGCGAGGGCAGTACGCAGTATTTT
TRBV9	TRBJ2-1	11	.	.	CASSVAAEQFF	TGTGCCAGCAGCGTAGCAGCGGAGCAGTTCTTC
TRBV4-3	TRBJ2-7	15	.	.	CASSQDRVPSYEQYF	TGCGCCAGCAGCCAAGACAGGGTACCCTCCTACGAGCAGTACTTC
TRBV6-4	TRBJ2-2	13	.	.	CASSDRGTGELFF	TGTGCCAGCAGTGACAGGGGCACCGGGGAGCTGTTTTTT
TRBV4-1	TRBJ2-7	15	.	.	CASSQDLDSPTKQYF	TGCGCCAGCAGCCAAGATTTAGACTCGCCTACGAAGCAGTACTTC
TRBV15	TRBJ2-7	15	.	once	CATSRDLGPSYEQYF	TGTGCCACCAGCAGAGATTTAGGTCCCTCCTACGAGCAGTACTTC
TRBV2	TRBJ1-1	11	.	.	CASSVDTEAFF	TGTGCCAGCAGTGTAGACACTGAAGCTTTCTTT